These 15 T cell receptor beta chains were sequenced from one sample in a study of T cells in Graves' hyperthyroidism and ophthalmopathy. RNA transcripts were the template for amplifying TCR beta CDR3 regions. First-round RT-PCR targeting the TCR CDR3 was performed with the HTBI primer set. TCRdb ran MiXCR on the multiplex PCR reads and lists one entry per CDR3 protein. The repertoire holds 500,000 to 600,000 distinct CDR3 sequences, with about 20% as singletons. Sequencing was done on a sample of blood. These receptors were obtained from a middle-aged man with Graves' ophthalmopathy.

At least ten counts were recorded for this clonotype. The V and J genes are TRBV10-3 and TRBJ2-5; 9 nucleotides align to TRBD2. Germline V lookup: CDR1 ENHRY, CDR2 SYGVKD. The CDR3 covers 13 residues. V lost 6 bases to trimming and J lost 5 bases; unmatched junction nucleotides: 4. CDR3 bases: TGTGCCATCAGGGGACTAGCCGGGGAGACCCAGTACTTC. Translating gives CAIRGLAGETQYF.

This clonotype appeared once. CDR3 sequence (DNA): TGTGCCAGCAAGTCCCGGGTTTACTCCAAAAACATTCAGTACTTC. It codes for CASKSRVYSKNIQYF. The chain is built from TRBV6-2 or TRBV6-3 and TRBJ2-4; D ambiguous. Germline CDR1 and CDR2: MNHEY and SVGEGT. The CDR3 loop spans 15 amino acids. Trimming pared 7 bases from V and 2 bases from J, leaving 15 bases between.

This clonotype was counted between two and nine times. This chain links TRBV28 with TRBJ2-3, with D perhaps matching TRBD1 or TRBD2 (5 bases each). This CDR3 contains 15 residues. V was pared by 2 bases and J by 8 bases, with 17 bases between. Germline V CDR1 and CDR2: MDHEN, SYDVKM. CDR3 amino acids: CASSLGGVAESTQYF. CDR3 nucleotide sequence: TGTGCCAGCAGTTTAGGGGGAGTGGCGGAGTCTACGCAGTATTTT.

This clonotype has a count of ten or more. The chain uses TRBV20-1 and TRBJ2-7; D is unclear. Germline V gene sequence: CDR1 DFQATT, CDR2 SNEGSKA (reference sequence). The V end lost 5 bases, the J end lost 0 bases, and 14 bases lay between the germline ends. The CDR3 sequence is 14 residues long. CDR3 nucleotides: TGCAGTGCTCCAAGCAGCCTTTCCTCCTACGAGCAGTACTTC. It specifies CSAPSSLSSYEQYF.

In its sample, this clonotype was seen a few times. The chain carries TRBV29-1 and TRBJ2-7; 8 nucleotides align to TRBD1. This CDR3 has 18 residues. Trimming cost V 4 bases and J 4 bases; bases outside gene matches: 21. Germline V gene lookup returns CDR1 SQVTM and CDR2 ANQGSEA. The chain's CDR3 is CSVVPSPPGRDRFYEQYF. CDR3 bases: TGCAGCGTTGTCCCCTCTCCTCCGGGGCGGGACAGGTTTTACGAGCAGTACTTC.

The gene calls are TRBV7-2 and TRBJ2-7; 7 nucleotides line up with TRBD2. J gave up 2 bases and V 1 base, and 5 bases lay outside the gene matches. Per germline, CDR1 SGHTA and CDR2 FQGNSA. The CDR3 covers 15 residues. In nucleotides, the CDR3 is TGTGCCAGCAGCTTAGTGGCGGGGGTGGCCTACGAGCAGTACTTC. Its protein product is CASSLVAGVAYEQYF.

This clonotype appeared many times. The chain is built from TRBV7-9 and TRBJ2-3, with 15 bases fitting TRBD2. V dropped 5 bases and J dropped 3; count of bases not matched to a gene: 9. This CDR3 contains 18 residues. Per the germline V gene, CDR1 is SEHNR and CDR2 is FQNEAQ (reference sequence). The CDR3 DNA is TGTGCCAGCAGCACACTAAGGACTAGCGGGAGGGGAACAGATACGCAGTATTTT. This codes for CASSTLRTSGRGTDTQYF.

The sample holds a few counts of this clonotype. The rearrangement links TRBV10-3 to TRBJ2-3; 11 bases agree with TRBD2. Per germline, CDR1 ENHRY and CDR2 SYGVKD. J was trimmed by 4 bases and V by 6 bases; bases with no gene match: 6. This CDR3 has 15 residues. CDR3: CAIRTGLAVSDTQYF. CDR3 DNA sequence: TGTGCCATCAGAACGGGACTAGCGGTTTCAGATACGCAGTATTTT.

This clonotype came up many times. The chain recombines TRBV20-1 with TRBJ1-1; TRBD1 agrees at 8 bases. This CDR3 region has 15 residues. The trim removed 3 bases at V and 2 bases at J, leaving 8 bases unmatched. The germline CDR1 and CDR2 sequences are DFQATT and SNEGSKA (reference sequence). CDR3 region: CSARVRAGGNTEAFF. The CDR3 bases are TGCAGTGCTAGGGTGCGCGCAGGGGGCAACACTGAAGCTTTCTTT.

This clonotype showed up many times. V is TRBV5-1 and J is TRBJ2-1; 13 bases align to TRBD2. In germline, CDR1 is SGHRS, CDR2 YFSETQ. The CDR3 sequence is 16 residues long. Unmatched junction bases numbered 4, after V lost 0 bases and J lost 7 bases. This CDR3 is CASSLGGLAGLNEQFF. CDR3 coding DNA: TGCGCCAGCAGCTTGGGGGGACTAGCGGGACTTAATGAGCAGTTCTTC.

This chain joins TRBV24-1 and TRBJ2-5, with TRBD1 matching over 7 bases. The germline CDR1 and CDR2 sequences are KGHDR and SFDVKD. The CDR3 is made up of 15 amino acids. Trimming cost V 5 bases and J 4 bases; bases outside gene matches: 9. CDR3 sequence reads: CATSGHDTGAETQYF. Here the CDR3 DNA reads TGTGCCACCAGTGGCCACGATACAGGGGCAGAGACCCAGTACTTC.

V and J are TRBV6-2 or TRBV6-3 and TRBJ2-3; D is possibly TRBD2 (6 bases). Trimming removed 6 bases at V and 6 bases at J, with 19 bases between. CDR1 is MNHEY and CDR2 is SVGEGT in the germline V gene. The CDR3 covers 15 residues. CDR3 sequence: CASSPGVSVRDTQYF. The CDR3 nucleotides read TGTGCCAGCAGCCCGGGAGTTAGCGTTCGGGATACGCAGTATTTT.

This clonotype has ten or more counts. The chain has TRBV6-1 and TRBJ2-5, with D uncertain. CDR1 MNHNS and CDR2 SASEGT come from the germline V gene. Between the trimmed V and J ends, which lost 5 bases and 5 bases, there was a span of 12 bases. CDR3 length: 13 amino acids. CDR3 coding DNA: TGTGCCAGCAGTCCCGTGGGGAAGGAGACCCAGTACTTC. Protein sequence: CASSPVGKETQYF.

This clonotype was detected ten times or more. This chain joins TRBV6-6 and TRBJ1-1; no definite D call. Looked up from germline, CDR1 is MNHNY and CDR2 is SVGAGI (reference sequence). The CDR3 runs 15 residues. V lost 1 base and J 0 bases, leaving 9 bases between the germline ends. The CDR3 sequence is CASSYWRGMNTEAFF. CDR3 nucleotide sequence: TGTGCCAGCAGTTACTGGCGAGGGATGAACACTGAAGCTTTCTTT.

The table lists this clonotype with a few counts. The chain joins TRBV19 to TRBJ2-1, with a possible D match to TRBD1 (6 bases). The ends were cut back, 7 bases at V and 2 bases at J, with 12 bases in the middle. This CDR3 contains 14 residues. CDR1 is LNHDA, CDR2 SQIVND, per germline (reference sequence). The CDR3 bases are TGTGCCAGTAATGAGGGGGTTCCCTACAATGAGCAGTTCTTC. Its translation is CASNEGVPYNEQFF.